These T cell receptor beta chains were read from a single sample in a study of cytomegalovirus exposure and HLA in healthy donors. Sequenced by immunoSEQ multiplex PCR; TCRdb stores in-frame clones only, minus some. The sample shows about 120,000 clones, 72% of them seen only once. The sequencing sample was made of PBMCs. These receptors were obtained from a man aged 25-45 years in good health and CMV-seronegative. The CDR3 runs from the conserved cysteine through the conserved F or W. D genes are given only for firm matches. Rows give clone size only sometimes, using once, few, many, or a class for an expanded clone.

d_gene	v_gene	abundance	j_gene	CDR3nt	CDR3aa
TRBD1	TRBV18	.	TRBJ2-2	TGTGCCAGCTCACCACCCACGACAGGGACCAACACCGGGGAGCTGTTTTTT	CASSPPTTGTNTGELFF
.	TRBV27	.	TRBJ1-1	TGTGCCAGCAGTTTAGCGGCCGTAACTGAAGCTTTCTTT	CASSLAAVTEAFF
TRBD2	TRBV28	.	TRBJ2-7	TGTGCCAGCAGTCAATTGACTGGCGGGGGTTACGAGCAGTACTTC	CASSQLTGGGYEQYF
.	TRBV5-4	few	TRBJ1-4	TGTGCCAGCAGCCCCCGTCGTGGGGGCGATGAAAAACTGTTTTTT	CASSPRRGGDEKLFF
.	TRBV6-1	.	TRBJ1-5	TGTGCCAGCAGTGAAGGCAGATATAGCAATCAGCCCCAGCATTTT	CASSEGRYSNQPQHF
.	TRBV7-5	once	TRBJ2-3	TGTGCCCTGTGGGCGTATACGCAGTATTTT	CALWAYTQYF
.	TRBV28	.	TRBJ2-3	TGTGCCAGCAGTCCGGGATCCTCAATTTATACGCAGTATTTT	CASSPGSSIYTQYF
TRBD1	TRBV28	.	TRBJ1-5	TGTGCCAGCAGTTCCTTTAAGCAGGGGGCGGGAGATCAGCCCCAGCATTTT	CASSSFKQGAGDQPQHF
.	TRBV19	few	TRBJ2-2	TGTGCCAGTAGTATCCTGAACACCGGGGAGCTGTTTTTT	CASSILNTGELFF
TRBD1	TRBV9	once	TRBJ1-2	TGTGCCAGCGGTACGGAGGGGGCAGGCTATGGCTACACCTTC	CASGTEGAGYGYTF
.	TRBV6-5	.	TRBJ1-1	TGTGCCAGCAGTGTTGAGGCGCGAACTGAAGCTTTCTTT	CASSVEARTEAFF
TRBD1	TRBV19	.	TRBJ1-1	TGTGCCAGTAGTTCTCCTCGGACAGGGGGGAACACTGAAGCTTTCTTT	CASSSPRTGGNTEAFF
.	TRBV7-9	few	TRBJ2-7	TGTGCCAGCAGCTTAGCGGGGCCTACCGAGCAGTACTTC	CASSLAGPTEQYF
TRBD1	TRBV18	.	TRBJ2-3	TGTGCCAGCTCACGACAGGGAACCACAGATACGCAGTATTTT	CASSRQGTTDTQYF